Below are 30 T cell receptor beta chains sequenced from a single sample in a study of blood T cell repertoires in COVID-19. Some clones are missing from TCRdb's copy, which holds only in-frame ones; the method was immunoSEQ multiplex PCR. This sample has roughly 250,000 clones, with roughly four fifths found just once. The sample comprised PBMCs or T cells enriched from blood (not recorded which). The receptors stem from a woman in her thirties or forties who had been exposed to COVID-19.

A word on this clone: A read error may account for a junction end that differs from germline. The V gene is TRBV3-1 (or the pseudogene TRBV3-2), the J gene TRBJ2-1, with 9 bases aligning to TRBD1. This CDR3 contains 14 residues. CDR1 is LGHDT and CDR2 is YNNKEL in the germline V gene (reference sequence). CDR3 protein: CASSQVIFRDRVVF. The CDR3 DNA follows: TGTGCCAGCAGCCAAGTAATTTTCCGGGACAGGGTGGTCTTC.

This clone has a handful of counts. This chain links TRBV9 with TRBJ1-6; D is possibly TRBD1 (6 bases). This CDR3 has 15 residues. Trimming left V 0 bases short and J 6 bases short, with 10 bases between. In germline, CDR1 is SGDLS, CDR2 YYNGEE. CDR3 nucleotides: TGTGCCAGCAGCGTAGGAGGGGGAACTAATTCACCCCTCCACTTT. This sequence encodes CASSVGGGTNSPLHF. Full variable domain (missing parts from reference TRBV9 and TRBJ1-6): DSGVTQTPKHLITATGQRVTLRCSPRSGDLSVYWYQQSLDQGLQFLIQYYNGEERAKGNILERFSAQQFPDLHSELNLSSLELGDSALYFCASSVGGGTNSPLHFGNGTRLTVT.

The rearrangement uses TRBV30 and TRBJ1-5, with TRBD1 matching 7 bases. Trimming cost V 0 bases and J 3 bases; bases outside gene matches: 2. The CDR3 has 14 amino acids. Germline V gene lookup returns CDR1 GTSNPN and CDR2 SVGIG (reference sequence). In DNA, the CDR3 is TGTGCCTGGAGTGTGGACAGGACCAATCAGCCCCAGCATTTT. Protein sequence: CAWSVDRTNQPQHF.

The chain recombines TRBV3-1 (or the pseudogene TRBV3-2) with TRBJ2-1; weak D call: TRBD2 (6 bases). The CDR3 runs to 12 residues. Germline V gene sequence: CDR1 LGHDT, CDR2 YNNKEL (reference sequence). Trimming cost V 4 bases and J 7 bases, with 8 bases left between them. CDR3 residues: CASSRDWNEQFF. The CDR3 region has the DNA TGTGCCAGCAGCCGGGACTGGAATGAGCAGTTCTTC.

This clone came up once. This sequence joins TRBV5-4 and TRBJ1-4, with D tentatively TRBD1 (5 bases). CDR3 length: 14 amino acids. CDR1 SGHNT and CDR2 YYREEE come from the germline V gene (reference sequence). Deletions cut 4 bases from V and 1 base from J, with 8 bases between. The CDR3 reads CASSGGGTNEKLFF. The CDR3 DNA follows: TGTGCCAGCAGCGGGGGAGGAACTAATGAAAAACTGTTTTTT.

This clone was recorded a few times. The V and J genes are TRBV11-2 and TRBJ1-2; D gene uncertain. Germline V gene lookup returns CDR1 SGHAT and CDR2 FQNNGV. CDR3 size: 13 residues. The germline V and J ends were trimmed by 1 base and 6 bases, with 9 bases remaining between them. The CDR3 loop reads CASSLAVGDGYTF. The CDR3 DNA is TGTGCCAGCAGCTTAGCAGTCGGGGATGGCTACACCTTC.

This chain uses TRBV27 with TRBJ1-1, with D tentatively TRBD1 (5 bases). The germline V and J ends were trimmed by 9 bases and 4 bases, with 21 bases remaining between them. This CDR3 has 15 residues. CDR1 is MNHEY, CDR2 SMNVEV, per germline (reference sequence). CDR3 sequence reads: CASRQIRATTTEAFF. The CDR3 DNA is TGTGCCAGTCGCCAGATCAGGGCTACCACCACTGAAGCTTTCTTT.

V gene TRBV7-9 combines with J gene TRBJ2-3, with 14 bases matching TRBD2. CDR3 length: 17 residues. Germline V gene sequence: CDR1 SEHNR, CDR2 FQNEAQ (reference sequence). The V and J ends lost 7 bases and 6 bases, in that order; junction bases with no gene match: 12. CDR3 DNA: TGTGCCAGCATCAAAACCCGACTAGCGGGGGGGAGGGATACGCAGTATTTT. Translated, it gives CASIKTRLAGGRDTQYF.

The rearrangement uses TRBV15 and TRBJ1-4; D remains unclear. Trimming removed 0 bases at V and 7 bases at J, with 15 bases between. The CDR3 is 16 amino acids. Looked up from germline, CDR1 is LNHNV and CDR2 is YYDKDF (reference sequence). The CDR3 bases are TGTGCCACCAGCAGAGATAGGAGGCGTGGGAGTGAAAAACTGTTTTTT. Protein product: CATSRDRRRGSEKLFF.

This clone has just one count. This chain uses TRBV10-3 with TRBJ1-5, with 8 bases aligning to TRBD1. Unmatched junction bases numbered 3, after V lost 3 bases and J lost 5 bases. In germline, CDR1 is ENHRY, CDR2 SYGVKD. The CDR3 contains 14 residues. CDR3 nucleotides: TGTGCCATCAGTGAAGGGACAGGTGATCAGCCCCAGCATTTT. Translating it yields CAISEGTGDQPQHF.

The chain has TRBV6-1 and TRBJ2-4; TRBD2 agrees at 14 bases. This CDR3 region has 15 residues. The V and J ends lost 2 bases and 15 bases, in that order; junction bases with no gene match: 9. Per the germline V gene, CDR1 is MNHNS and CDR2 is SASEGT. The CDR3 sequence is CASSETGTSGGGGYF. The DNA for the CDR3 is TGTGCCAGCAGTGAAACCGGGACTAGCGGGGGCGGTGGGTACTTC.

The CDR3 reads CASSGGQGDSGANVLTF. CDR3 bases: TGTGCCAGCAGCGGGGGACAGGGGGACTCTGGGGCCAACGTCCTGACTTTC. V gene TRBV9 combines with J gene TRBJ2-6, with 11 bases matching TRBD1. J gave up 0 bases and V 3 bases, and 2 bases lay outside the gene matches. The V gene's germline CDR1 is SGDLS and CDR2 YYNGEE. The CDR3 spans 17 residues.

This clone was counted between two and nine times. The chain links TRBV6-5 to TRBJ1-1, with 10 bases fitting TRBD1. Unmatched junction bases numbered 5, after V lost 6 bases and J lost 7 bases. This CDR3 is 13 amino acids long. Germline loops: CDR1 MNHEY, CDR2 SVGAGI. CDR3 sequence (DNA): TGTGCCAGCAGCCGAGGACAGGGGGGTGAAGCTTTCTTT. Translating it yields CASSRGQGGEAFF.

This chain joins TRBV27 and TRBJ1-2; TRBD1 is a possible D gene (6 bases). The germline V gene encodes CDR1 MNHEY and CDR2 SMNVEV (reference sequence). This CDR3 is 14 amino acids long. The germline V and J ends were trimmed by 10 bases and 6 bases, with 21 bases remaining between them. The chain's CDR3 is CATLTPGTWNGYTF. CDR3 bases: TGTGCCACCCTCACACCCGGGACATGGAATGGCTACACCTTC.

J is TRBJ1-3 and V is TRBV5-1; weak D call: TRBD1 (5 bases). The CDR3 runs 15 residues. Germline values: CDR1 SGHRS, CDR2 YFSETQ. The V gene lost 3 bases and the J gene lost 2 bases, with 12 bases spanning the gap. Here the CDR3 reads CASSSTSGTGNTIYF. The DNA of the CDR3 is TGCGCCAGCAGCTCCACTTCAGGGACTGGAAACACCATATATTTT.

The V gene is TRBV5-5, the J gene TRBJ2-3; 8 positions match TRBD1. The V and J ends lost 5 bases and 1 base, in that order; junction bases with no gene match: 9. This CDR3 region has 16 residues. Germline loops: CDR1 SGHKS, CDR2 YYEKEE (reference sequence). The CDR3 coding sequence is TGTGCCAGCAGATACGAGACGGACAGGGGCACAGATACGCAGTATTTT. Amino acids: CASRYETDRGTDTQYF.

The chain joins TRBV20-1 to TRBJ2-2, with a weak D call TRBD1 (5 bases). CDR1 is DFQATT and CDR2 is SNEGSKA in the germline V gene (reference sequence). Trimming left V 3 bases short and J 2 bases short, with 10 bases between. CDR3 length: 14 amino acids. The CDR3 region is CSASFRTNTGELFF. The CDR3 DNA reads as TGCAGTGCTAGTTTTAGGACAAACACCGGGGAGCTGTTTTTT.

This clone has only one observation. The chain is built from TRBV28 and TRBJ1-6; 9 positions agree with TRBD1. Germline loops: CDR1 MDHEN, CDR2 SYDVKM. The CDR3 spans 15 residues. Unmatched junction bases numbered 7, after V lost 6 bases and J lost 7 bases. CDR3 region: CASSGGGTGNSPLHF. CDR3 bases: TGTGCCAGCAGCGGCGGTGGGACAGGGAATTCACCCCTCCACTTT.

The chain carries TRBV30 and TRBJ1-4, with D perhaps matching TRBD1 (6 bases). The CDR3 loop spans 16 amino acids. V dropped 0 bases and J dropped 3 bases, with 14 bases sitting between them. Germline V gene lookup returns CDR1 GTSNPN and CDR2 SVGIG (reference sequence). The CDR3: CAWSVFGGAANEKLFF. The CDR3 nucleotides read TGTGCCTGGAGTGTATTCGGGGGGGCGGCTAATGAAAAACTGTTTTTT.

A few counts support this clone. The V call is TRBV5-6, the J call TRBJ2-3; no definite D call. V dropped 2 bases and J dropped 2 bases, with 9 bases sitting between them. Germline lookup yields CDR1 SGHDT and CDR2 YYEEEE. The CDR3 runs 14 residues. The CDR3 reads CASSFRRNTDTQYF. The CDR3 bases are TGTGCCAGCAGCTTTCGGCGGAACACAGATACGCAGTATTTT.

The chain carries TRBV2 and TRBJ2-5; 13 positions match TRBD2. With 6 bases clipped from V and 5 bases from J, the junction kept 9 bases outside the gene matches. This CDR3 comprises 16 residues. In germline, CDR1 is SNHLY, CDR2 FYNNEI. CDR3 coding DNA: TGTGCCAGCAGCGGACTAGCGGGGGAAGGATGGGAGACCCAGTACTTC. Its protein is CASSGLAGEGWETQYF.

The V and J genes are TRBV18 and TRBJ2-7; TRBD2 matches 9 bases. The CDR3 has 16 amino acids. With 5 bases clipped from V and 2 bases from J, the junction kept 10 bases outside the gene matches. The germline gives CDR1 KGHSH, CDR2 LQKENI. CDR3 nucleotide sequence: TGTGCCAGCTCAGGGATGGTGTCTAGCGGGGCCTACGAGCAGTACTTC. It yields the protein CASSGMVSSGAYEQYF. The complete variable domain, with remaining parts taken from reference TRBV18 and TRBJ2-7, reads NAGVMQNPRHLVRRRGQEARLRCSPMKGHSHVYWYRQLPEEGLKFMVYLQKENIIDESGMPKERFSAEFPKEGPSILRIQQVVRGDSAAYFCASSGMVSSGAYEQYFGPGTRLTVT.

The chain recombines TRBV4-3 with TRBJ1-2, with D possibly being TRBD1 (6 bases). V was pared by 0 bases and J by 8 bases, with 16 bases between. The germline CDR1 and CDR2 sequences are LGHNA and YSLEER. This CDR3 spans 15 amino acids. The CDR3 sequence is CASSQEGGRGAGYTF. As DNA, the CDR3 is TGCGCCAGCAGCCAAGAGGGTGGTCGGGGGGCCGGCTACACCTTC.

The genes are TRBV28 and TRBJ1-4, with D possibly being TRBD1 (5 bases). With 2 bases removed from V and 8 bases from J, the gap between germline ends came to 9 bases. CDR3 length: 13 amino acids. Germline CDR1 is MDHEN and CDR2 is SYDVKM. CDR3 DNA: TGTGCCAGCAGTTTAACCGGGGGGGAAAAACTGTTTTTT. Protein: CASSLTGGEKLFF.

The V and J genes are TRBV12-3 or TRBV12-4 and TRBJ1-5, with a weak D call TRBD1 (6 bases). This CDR3 contains 13 residues. V was cut by 6 bases and J by 6 bases, with 12 bases left in between. The CDR3 is CASSLGGTQPQHF. The CDR3 region has the DNA TGTGCCAGCAGCCTAGGGGGTACTCAGCCCCAGCATTTT.

V gene TRBV16 combines with J gene TRBJ1-6, with unresolved D. This CDR3 contains 15 residues. Trimming stripped 1 base from V and 7 bases from J, with 11 bases between. CDR1 is KGHSY, CDR2 FQNENV, per germline. CDR3 region: CASSQLSPSNSPLHF. The CDR3 DNA is TGTGCCAGCAGCCAATTGAGTCCTTCGAATTCACCCCTCCACTTT.

The chain uses TRBV6-5 and TRBJ1-4, with TRBD1 matching 8 bases. The J segment lost 7 bases and the V segment lost 6 bases, leaving 4 bases of the junction unmatched. Germline CDR1 and CDR2: MNHEY and SVGAGI. The CDR3 is 13 residues long. The CDR3 nucleotides are TGTGCCAGCAGACGCGACAGGGGTGAAAAACTGTTTTTT. Translating it yields CASRRDRGEKLFF.

This chain uses TRBV4-2 with TRBJ2-7; D gene unclear. The CDR3 is 13 amino acids. The V gene lost 4 bases and the J gene lost 2 bases, with 9 bases spanning the gap. Germline V gene lookup returns CDR1 LGHNA and CDR2 YNFKEQ. CDR3 coding DNA: TGTGCCAGCAGCCCCCCTCCTGCCTACGAGCAGTACTTC. Translation: CASSPPPAYEQYF.

The V and J genes are TRBV7-8 and TRBJ2-7, with D perhaps TRBD2 (5 bases). The CDR3 loop spans 14 amino acids. Germline lookup yields CDR1 SGHVS and CDR2 FQNEAQ. Trimming removed 3 bases from V and 3 bases from J, with 12 bases in between. The CDR3 spells CASSLRVRDYEQYF. The CDR3 nucleotides are TGTGCCAGCAGCTTGAGGGTCCGGGACTACGAGCAGTACTTC.

The chain links TRBV7-2 to TRBJ2-7; perhaps TRBD1 as D (5 bases). V gave up 1 base and J gave up 2 bases, with 12 bases separating them. The CDR3 runs 15 residues. Germline V gives CDR1 SGHTA, CDR2 FQGNSA. CDR3 DNA: TGTGCCAGCAGCTTAGGTAGGGGCCTAACCTACGAGCAGTACTTC. It translates to CASSLGRGLTYEQYF.